The clone carrying this T cell receptor (beta chain) was counted between two and nine times. The germline V gene encodes CDR1 SGHVS and CDR2 FQNEAQ. After removal of 6 bases from V and 3 bases from J, the junction contained 5 bases not matched to a gene. The CDR3 has 13 amino acids. Sample-barcoded 5' priming and a J-beta primer mix drove a second PCR of 7 to 11 cycles. TCRdb re-analysed the 5' RACE reads in MiXCR, keeping a single row per CDR3 protein. The sample records about 500,000 distinct CDR3 sequences, around 24% being singletons. This entry comes from a study of blood T cells in healthy people across ages. These data also formed part of another study, on T cells of mothers and their children.

The sample comprised blood. The chain couples TRBV7-8 to TRBJ2-7, with 7 bases matching TRBD2. This clonotype was sampled from a boy aged 5-17 years in good health. CDR3 DNA sequence: TGTGCCAGCAGGTCGAGCGGGAACTACGAGCAGTACTTC. It codes for CASRSSGNYEQYF.